These T cell receptor beta chains were read from a single sample in a study of cytomegalovirus exposure and HLA in healthy donors. Produced via immunoSEQ multiplex PCR; TCRdb's table is partial and in-frame only. The profile shows about 130,000 clones, around 80% of them singletons. Sequencing input: PBMCs. Receptor source: a man aged 50 to 60 in good health and CMV-seronegative. The CDR3 runs from the conserved cysteine through the conserved F or W. The order of the fields is D gene, J gene, clone size, V gene, CDR3 DNA, CDR3 protein. D genes are given only for firm matches. Clone size appears in some rows only: once, few, many, or a class for an expanded clone.

>TRBD1|TRBJ2-7|-|TRBV5-5
TGTGCCAGCAGCCCGGGACAGGTCTACGAGCAGTACTTC
CASSPGQVYEQYF
>TRBD1|TRBJ1-2|few|TRBV6-1
TGTGCCAGCAGTGAGGCAGGGGGCCGGTATGGCTACACCTTC
CASSEAGGRYGYTF
>-|TRBJ2-5|-|TRBV5-1
TGCGCCAGCAGCTTGGCCGGCGGAGGGGCAGGCGAGACCCAGTACTTC
CASSLAGGGAGETQYF
>-|TRBJ2-7|-|TRBV30
TGTGCCTGGAGTGCCGGGTTTCTCGAGCAGTACTTC
CAWSAGFLEQYF
>-|TRBJ2-2|few|TRBV7-8
TGTGCCAGCAGCTTAGCGTCCCGGCAGGACACCGGGGAGCTGTTTTTT
CASSLASRQDTGELFF
>-|TRBJ1-5|few|TRBV7-9
TGTGCCAGCAGCTTAGGCGGCAGGTCGGGACTTTTCAATCAGCCCCAGCATTTT
CASSLGGRSGLFNQPQHF
>-|TRBJ1-1|-|TRBV18
TGTGCCAGCTCCCATACTCTCGACGGGGTAACTGAAGCTTTCTTT
CASSHTLDGVTEAFF
>TRBD1|TRBJ1-4|-|TRBV19
TGTGCCAGTAGTATTAGCTACGGGACAGGCGATGAAAAACTGTTTTTT
CASSISYGTGDEKLFF
>-|TRBJ1-2|-|TRBV7-9
TGTGCCAGCAGCACGGACAGCGTTTGGGGCTACACCTTC
CASSTDSVWGYTF
>-|TRBJ1-4|-|TRBV5-6
TGTGCCAGCAGCTCAAAAACCGGACAGCTGAATGAAAAACTGTTTTTT
CASSSKTGQLNEKLFF
>-|TRBJ1-1|-|TRBV19
TGTGCCAGCCGTGATGGGGCCTCGGGCGGAACTGAAGCTTTCTTT
CASRDGASGGTEAFF
>TRBD2|TRBJ2-5|-|TRBV6-1
TGTGCCAGCAGTGAATTGGCGGGGGGCACTCGCGAGACCCAGTACTTC
CASSELAGGTRETQYF
>TRBD2|TRBJ2-7|few|TRBV7-3
TGTGCCAGCAGCCCAAAGGGCCCGGGACTAGCGGGGGGGTTTTACGGCGAGCAGTACTTC
CASSPKGPGLAGGFYGEQYF
>TRBD1|TRBJ1-1|-|TRBV7-9
TGTGCCAGCAGCAACGACAGGGAGCCCTTGAACACTGAAGCTTTCTTT
CASSNDREPLNTEAFF
>-|TRBJ1-5|-|TRBV5-5
TGTGCCAGCAGCTTGGGAGGAGGAGGGGGCAATCAGCCCCAGCATTTT
CASSLGGGGGNQPQHF
>-|TRBJ2-5|-|TRBV5-4
TGTGCCAGCAGCTCCCCGGGGGTCCCGCAAGAGACCCAGTACTTC
CASSSPGVPQETQYF
>TRBD1|TRBJ2-7|-|TRBV7-3
TGTGCCAGCAGCTTAGATGGACAGGGCTACGAGCAGTACTTC
CASSLDGQGYEQYF
>-|TRBJ1-6|-|TRBV6-5
TGTGCCAGCAGGAGGGGGAATTCCCCCCTCCACTTT
CASRRGNSPLHF
>TRBD1|TRBJ2-5|-|TRBV7-9
TGTGCCAGCAGCTTAAAGGGACAGGGGGTTTGGGAGACCCAGTACTTC
CASSLKGQGVWETQYF
>-|TRBJ2-2|-|TRBV6-1
TGTGCCAGCGCCAGGACAGCTTACACCGGGGAGCTGTTTTTT
CASARTAYTGELFF
>-|TRBJ2-1|-|TRBV21-1
TGTGCCAGAAGGACAGGGGCTTGGAATGAGCAGTTCTTC
CARRTGAWNEQFF
>-|TRBJ2-7|few|TRBV5-4
TGTGCCAGCAGCTCGGTCCCCGTGACAGACTTCTACGAGCAGTACTTC
CASSSVPVTDFYEQYF
>-|TRBJ1-5|few|TRBV6-5
TGTGCCAGCAGTGAAGGAGGGGAGATTCAGCCCCAGCATTTT
CASSEGGEIQPQHF
>TRBD1|TRBJ2-7|-|TRBV6-5
TGTGCCAGCAGGGACAGGGGTCTCGAGCAGTACTTC
CASRDRGLEQYF
>TRBD1|TRBJ1-2|-|TRBV4-2
TGTGCCAGCAGCCAAGGGGACAGGGGGAACTATGGCTACACCTTC
CASSQGDRGNYGYTF
>-|TRBJ2-7|-|TRBV6-5
TGTGCCAGCAGACCCGGACACGAGTACGAGCAGTACTTC
CASRPGHEYEQYF
>TRBD1|TRBJ2-7|-|TRBV12-5
TGTGCTAGTGGTTTGTGGGACAGCTCCTACGAGCAGTACTTC
CASGLWDSSYEQYF
>TRBD1|TRBJ1-1|-|TRBV5-4
TGTGCCAGCAGCTTAATACCGACAGGGGGCACTGAAGCTTTCTTT
CASSLIPTGGTEAFF
>TRBD1|TRBJ1-5|-|TRBV29-1
TGCAGCGTTCCGGGACAGGGCCAAAGTTATAGCAATCAGCCCCAGCATTTT
CSVPGQGQSYSNQPQHF
>-|TRBJ1-1|-|TRBV5-1
TGCGCCAGCAGCCCTGGTCCGGGGAACACTGAAGCTTTCTTT
CASSPGPGNTEAFF
>-|TRBJ2-7|-|TRBV30
TGTGCCTGGAGTGTACAGTCATTGTACGAGCAGTACTTC
CAWSVQSLYEQYF
>TRBD2|TRBJ2-1|-|TRBV7-8
TGTGCCAGCAGCTTAGGGGGACTAGCGGGGGGCGGCTCCTACAATGAGCAGTTCTTC
CASSLGGLAGGGSYNEQFF
>-|TRBJ2-5|-|TRBV15
TGTGCCACCAGCAGTGGCGGTCTCCAAGAGACCCAGTACTTC
CATSSGGLQETQYF
>TRBD1|TRBJ1-2|-|TRBV5-4
TGTGCCAGCAGCTTGTTGGGACAGGGGTATGGCTACACCTTC
CASSLLGQGYGYTF
>TRBD1|TRBJ1-4|-|TRBV5-1
TGCGCCAGCAGCGCACGACAGGGAGTTAATGAAAAACTGTTTTTT
CASSARQGVNEKLFF
>-|TRBJ1-6|once|TRBV7-8
TGTGCCAGCAGCTCGCGGGTCGTACAGAGAGATTCACCCCTCCACTTT
CASSSRVVQRDSPLHF
>-|TRBJ2-7|once|TRBV7-9
TGTGCCAGCAGCTTATTGTCGGACGAGCAGTACTTC
CASSLLSDEQYF
>-|TRBJ1-1|-|TRBV30
TGTGCCTGCAGGGGGAACACTGAAGCTTTCTTT
CACRGNTEAFF
>TRBD1|TRBJ1-2|-|TRBV7-9
TGTGCCAGCAGCTCACAGGGGACTTATAACTATGGCTACACCTTC
CASSSQGTYNYGYTF
>TRBD1|TRBJ2-7|few|TRBV6-6
TGTGCCAGCAGTTACTCGGGGGGACAGGGTAGTTACGAGCAGTACTTC
CASSYSGGQGSYEQYF
>TRBD1|TRBJ2-2|once|TRBV7-6
TGTGCCAGCAGCTTATCAGGGGGCTACACCGGGGAGCTGTTTTTT
CASSLSGGYTGELFF
>-|TRBJ1-4|-|TRBV13
TGTGCCAGCAGCTCCCGACAGACTAATGAAAAACTGTTTTTT
CASSSRQTNEKLFF
>TRBD1|TRBJ2-6|once|TRBV30
TGTGCCTGGAGTCGCCAACCGGGACAGGGGTGGTATAGGGCCAACGTCCTGACTTTC
CAWSRQPGQGWYRANVLTF
>-|TRBJ2-1|-|TRBV13
TGTGCCAGCAGCTTGTCGGGGAATAAATACAATGAGCAGTTCTTC
CASSLSGNKYNEQFF
>-|TRBJ2-1|once|TRBV27
TGTGCCAGCAGGTTAGGGGGGAGCTCCTACAATGAGCAGTTCTTC
CASRLGGSSYNEQFF
>-|TRBJ1-4|few|TRBV4-1
TGCGCCAGCAGCCAGCCGGGAACTAATGAAAAACTGTTTTTT
CASSQPGTNEKLFF
>-|TRBJ1-2|-|TRBV7-9
TGTGCCAGCAGCCCTTCGCGATTTATTGACTATGGCTACACCTTC
CASSPSRFIDYGYTF
>TRBD1|TRBJ2-2|-|TRBV14
TGTGCCAGCAGCCCCCTGGGGGGACAGGGAAACACCGGGGAGCTGTTTTTT
CASSPLGGQGNTGELFF
>TRBD1|TRBJ1-5|-|TRBV15
TGTGCCATCAGCAGAGGCGGTACCGGGACAGGGTATCAGCCCCAGCATTTT
CAISRGGTGTGYQPQHF
>TRBD2|TRBJ2-7|-|TRBV2
TGTGCCAGCAGTGAAGCCCAGCGGGGGGGGCAATACGAGCAGTACTTC
CASSEAQRGGQYEQYF
>TRBD1|TRBJ1-2|once|TRBV5-1
TGCGCCAGCAGCTTGGAGGACAGGGGCTACACCTTC
CASSLEDRGYTF
>TRBD1|TRBJ2-7|-|TRBV30
TGTGCCTGGGGTTGGACAGGGGGTCCCTACGAGCAGTACTTC
CAWGWTGGPYEQYF
>TRBD1|TRBJ2-1|-|TRBV18
TGTGCCAGCTCGGCTACAGGGACAGGTGAGCAGTTCTTC
CASSATGTGEQFF